The following is a T cell receptor beta chain sequence with its context. Using immunoSEQ multiplex PCR, the repertoire was profiled, and TCRdb retains in-frame clones only, with some absent. The repertoire holds 800,000 or so clones, with approximately 96% as singletons. This entry comes from a study of shared clonotypes between healthy human individuals. Naive CD8 cells were CD45RO-negative, positively selected for CCR7, excluding terminally differentiated effector memory CD45RA+ cells. Material: naive CD8+ T cells sorted from blood. The receptor was derived from a young man in good health.

DNA of the CDR3: TGTGCCAGCAGCCCGCGGACTGGGACTAGCACAGATACGCAGTATTTT. This sequence encodes CASSPRTGTSTDTQYF. The V call is TRBV5-5, the J call TRBJ2-3; TRBD2 might be the D (6 bases). The CDR3 runs to 16 residues. The germline V gene has CDR1 SGHKS and CDR2 YYEKEE (reference sequence). V lost 4 bases and J 0 bases, leaving 15 bases between the germline ends.